This T cell receptor (beta chain) is drawn from a study of Ad26.COV2.S vaccination and SARS-CoV-2 variants. Noted treatment: over 15 received Ad26.COV2.S at low or high dose, single or two shots; roughly 5 received placebo; per-sample allocation not given. The samples were gathered on day 63 after the first injection of vaccine or placebo. Boston hosted the donor, who was an adult aged 18-55 years. SARS-CoV-2 spike from the Wuhan strain was encoded by the vaccine, an Ad26 vector. Here immunoSEQ multiplex PCR was the method, and the copy in TCRdb shows in-frame clones only, minus some. Of hundreds of thousands of clones in the sample, about nine tenths were seen once. The CDR3 covers 13 residues. The V end lost 2 bases, the J end lost 6 bases, and 8 bases lay between the germline ends. Germline assignment: CDR1 KGHDR and CDR2 SFDVKD.

This sequence originates from a person between 18 and 59 years old who received the Ad26.COV2.S COVID-19 vaccine or a placebo. The V and J genes are TRBV24-1 and TRBJ2-3; D is undetermined. This specimen consisted of peripheral blood, obtained in a trial of Ad26.COV2.S vaccine versus placebo. This CDR3 reads CATSDWIMDTQYF. The CDR3 nucleotides read TGTGCCACCAGTGATTGGATCATGGATACGCAGTATTTT.